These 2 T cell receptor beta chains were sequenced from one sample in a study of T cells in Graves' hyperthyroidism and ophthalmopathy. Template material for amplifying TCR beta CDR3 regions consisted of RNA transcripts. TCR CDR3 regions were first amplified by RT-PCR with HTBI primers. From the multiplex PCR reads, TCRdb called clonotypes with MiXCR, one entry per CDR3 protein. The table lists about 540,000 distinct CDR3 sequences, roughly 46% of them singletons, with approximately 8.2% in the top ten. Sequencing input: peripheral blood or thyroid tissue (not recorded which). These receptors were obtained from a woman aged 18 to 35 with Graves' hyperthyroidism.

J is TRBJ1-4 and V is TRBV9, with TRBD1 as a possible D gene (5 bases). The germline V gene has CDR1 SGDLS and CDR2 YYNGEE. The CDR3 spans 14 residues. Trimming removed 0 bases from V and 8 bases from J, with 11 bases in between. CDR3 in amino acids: CASSVGGIGEKLFF. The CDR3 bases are TGTGCCAGCAGCGTAGGGGGGATCGGAGAAAAACTGTTTTTT.

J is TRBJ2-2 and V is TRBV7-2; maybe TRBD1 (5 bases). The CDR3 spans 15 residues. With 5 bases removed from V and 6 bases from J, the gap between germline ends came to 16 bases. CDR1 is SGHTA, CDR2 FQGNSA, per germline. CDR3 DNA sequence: TGTGCCAGCAGCCCTATCGGCCAGGGCTCCGGGGAGCTGTTTTTT. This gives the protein CASSPIGQGSGELFF.